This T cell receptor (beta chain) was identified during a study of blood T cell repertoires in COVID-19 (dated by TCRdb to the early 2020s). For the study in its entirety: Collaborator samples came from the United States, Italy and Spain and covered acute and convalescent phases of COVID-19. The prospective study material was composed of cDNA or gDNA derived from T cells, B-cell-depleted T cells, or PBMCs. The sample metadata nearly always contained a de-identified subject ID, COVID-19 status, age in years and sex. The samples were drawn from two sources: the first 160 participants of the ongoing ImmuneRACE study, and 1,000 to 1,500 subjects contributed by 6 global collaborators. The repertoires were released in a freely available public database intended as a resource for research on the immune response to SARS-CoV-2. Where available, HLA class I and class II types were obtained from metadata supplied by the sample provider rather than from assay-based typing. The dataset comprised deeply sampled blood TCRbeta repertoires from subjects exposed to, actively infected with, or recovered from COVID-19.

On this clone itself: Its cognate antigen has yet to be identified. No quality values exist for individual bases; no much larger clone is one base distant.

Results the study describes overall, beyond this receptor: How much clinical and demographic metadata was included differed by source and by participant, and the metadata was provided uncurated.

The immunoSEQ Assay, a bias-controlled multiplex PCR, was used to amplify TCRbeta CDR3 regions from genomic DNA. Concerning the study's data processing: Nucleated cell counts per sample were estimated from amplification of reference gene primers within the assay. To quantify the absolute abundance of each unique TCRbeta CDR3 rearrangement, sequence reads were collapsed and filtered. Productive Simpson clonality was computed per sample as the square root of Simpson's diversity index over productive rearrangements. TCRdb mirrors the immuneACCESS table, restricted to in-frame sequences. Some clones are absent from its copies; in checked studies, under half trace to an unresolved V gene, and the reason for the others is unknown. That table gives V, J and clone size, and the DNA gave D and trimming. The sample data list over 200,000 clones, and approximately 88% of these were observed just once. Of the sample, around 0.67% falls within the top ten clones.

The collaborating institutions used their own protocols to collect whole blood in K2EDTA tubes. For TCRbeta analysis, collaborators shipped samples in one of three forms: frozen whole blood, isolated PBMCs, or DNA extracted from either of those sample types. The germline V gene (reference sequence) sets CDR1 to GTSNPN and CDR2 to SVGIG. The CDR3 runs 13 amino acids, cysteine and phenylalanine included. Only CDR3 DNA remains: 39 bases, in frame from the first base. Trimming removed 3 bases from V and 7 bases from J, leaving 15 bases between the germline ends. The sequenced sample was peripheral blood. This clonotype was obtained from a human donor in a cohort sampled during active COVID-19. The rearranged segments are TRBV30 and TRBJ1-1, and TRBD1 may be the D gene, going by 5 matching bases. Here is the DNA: TGTGCCTGGAGACTAGCAGGGTGGGATGAAGCTTTCTTT. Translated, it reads CAWRLAGWDEAFF.